One and the same sample provided the 26 T cell receptor beta chains below, sequenced in a study of cytomegalovirus exposure and HLA in healthy donors. Primers: 60 Vbeta forward and 13 Jbeta reverse. TCRdb keeps only in-frame clones here, not all; method: immunoSEQ multiplex PCR. The data show tens of thousands of clones, about three quarters seen once. Sequenced: PBMCs. The receptors were gathered from a male donor in good health and CMV-seronegative.

The gene calls are TRBV5-1 and TRBJ2-2; no firm D call. Germline-derived CDR1 and CDR2 are SGHRS and YFSETQ. The CDR3 is 13 amino acids. V shed 5 bases and J shed 2 bases, with 7 bases lying between them. CDR3 bases: TGCGCCAGCAGTGCAGAAAACACCGGGGAGCTGTTTTTT. Translated, it gives CASSAENTGELFF.

This clone was detected once. This chain connects TRBV7-9 to TRBJ1-1, with D perhaps matching TRBD1 (6 bases). The germline V gene has CDR1 SEHNR and CDR2 FQNEAQ (reference sequence). The CDR3 covers 14 residues. The germline V and J ends were trimmed by 4 bases and 5 bases, with 14 bases remaining between them. The CDR3, as DNA: TGTGCCAGCAGCTCCGAGGGGGAAAGGACTGAAGCTTTCTTT. The encoded protein is CASSSEGERTEAFF.

CDR3 DNA: TGTGCCAGCAGTGAATATCAGACAGGGAACTTATACACTGAAGCTTTCTTT. Protein sequence: CASSEYQTGNLYTEAFF. The gene calls are TRBV25-1 and TRBJ1-1; TRBD1 aligns across 7 bases. Trimming at V came to 0 bases and at J to 3 bases, leaving 10 bases not matched to a gene. The CDR3 length is 17 residues. Germline CDR1 and CDR2: MGHDK and SYGVNS.

The genes are TRBV5-1 and TRBJ2-6; 9 nucleotides align to TRBD1. The CDR3 totals 17 residues. Trimming at V came to 2 bases and at J to 4 bases, leaving 7 bases not matched to a gene. Per the germline V gene, CDR1 is SGHRS and CDR2 is YFSETQ. The CDR3 spells CASSFAQGAGGANVLTF. The CDR3 nucleotides are TGCGCCAGCAGCTTTGCACAGGGGGCGGGGGGGGCCAACGTCCTGACTTTC.

This clone has only a few counts. The rearrangement uses TRBV30 and TRBJ1-3, with TRBD1 identical over 7 bases. CDR1 GTSNPN and CDR2 SVGIG come from the germline V gene (reference sequence). V trimming: 2 bases; J trimming: 3 bases; junction bases outside the gene matches: 4. The CDR3 covers 14 residues. CDR3: CAWSKGANGNTIYF. CDR3 coding DNA: TGTGCCTGGAGTAAGGGGGCAAATGGAAACACCATATATTTT. Full variable domain (rest looked up from reference TRBV30 and TRBJ1-3): SQTIHQWPATLVQPVGSPLSLECTVEGTSNPNLYWYRQAAGRGLQLLFYSVGIGQISSEVPQNLSASRPQDRQFILSSKKLLLSDSGFYLCAWSKGANGNTIYFGEGSWLTVV.

This clone was detected only a few times. The CDR3, as DNA: TGCGCCAGCAGCCAAGATGACAGATCCTACGAGCAGTACTTC. It specifies CASSQDDRSYEQYF. V usage is TRBV4-1 and J usage is TRBJ2-7, with D perhaps TRBD1 (5 bases). V was shortened by 0 bases and J by 1 base, with 7 bases between the two germline ends. CDR1 and CDR2 (germline): MGHRA, YSYEKL. This CDR3 contains 14 residues.

J is TRBJ1-1 and V is TRBV5-4; D ambiguous. The CDR3 length is 16 residues. Germline CDR1 is SGHNT and CDR2 is YYREEE (reference sequence). V was trimmed by 4 bases and J by 4 bases, leaving 20 bases between them. CDR3 loop: CASSEGRRQSGTEAFF. The CDR3 coding sequence is TGTGCCAGCAGCGAGGGTCGGAGGCAATCTGGCACTGAAGCTTTCTTT.

The chain couples TRBV5-4 to TRBJ2-5; no clear D gene. The J call is in doubt because the DNA end fits TRBJ2-7 better. Looked up from germline, CDR1 is SGHNT and CDR2 is YYREEE (reference sequence). The CDR3 is 16 amino acids. The CDR3, as DNA: TGTGCCAGCAGCCTATTTCCACAGAACTCCTCCTACGAGCAGTACTTC. Translated, it gives CASSLFPQNSSYEQYF.

This chain joins TRBV9 and TRBJ2-1, with D unclear. V lost 0 bases and J lost 4, with 14 bases in between. Germline values: CDR1 SGDLS, CDR2 YYNGEE. The CDR3 has 16 amino acids. CDR3 sequence (DNA): TGTGCCAGCAGCGTAGGTGGCGGAGCCTCGTACAATGAGCAGTTCTTC. Amino acids: CASSVGGGASYNEQFF.

In DNA form, the CDR3 reads TGTGCCTGGAGGTCGACAGGAACCTACGAGCAGTACTTC. It encodes CAWRSTGTYEQYF. The V call is TRBV30, the J call TRBJ2-7; D is possibly TRBD1 (6 bases). CDR1 GTSNPN and CDR2 SVGIG come from the germline V gene (reference sequence). The CDR3 contains 13 residues. The ends were cut back, 3 bases at V and 2 bases at J, with 11 bases in the middle.

The chain uses TRBV14 and TRBJ2-7; 7 bases are a match to TRBD1. Germline V gives CDR1 SGHDN, CDR2 FVKESK. With V trimmed by 4 bases and J by 4 bases, 7 bases remained unmatched. This CDR3 spans 14 amino acids. CDR3 DNA sequence: TGTGCCAGCAGCCGCCGGACAGGATTATACGAGCAGTACTTC. This encodes CASSRRTGLYEQYF.

The chain uses TRBV4-3 and TRBJ1-4; TRBD1 is a possible D gene (6 bases). CDR3 length equals 15 residues. With 0 bases removed from V and 8 bases from J, the gap between germline ends came to 13 bases. Germline CDR1 is LGHNA and CDR2 is YSLEER. CDR3 DNA: TGCGCCAGCAGCCAAGATTTGACAGGCAGCGAAAAACTGTTTTTT. It codes for CASSQDLTGSEKLFF.

The rearrangement links TRBV5-1 to TRBJ2-5; weak D call: TRBD2 (5 bases). Germline V gene data show CDR1 as SGHRS and CDR2 as YFSETQ. The CDR3 spans 13 residues. The germline V and J ends were trimmed by 3 bases and 5 bases, with 11 bases remaining between them. The CDR3 bases are TGCGCCAGCAGCTGGGCGGGTTCGGAGACCCAGTACTTC. Its translation is CASSWAGSETQYF.

The gene calls are TRBV10-1 and TRBJ2-5; TRBD2 matches at 13 bases. The CDR3 runs 18 residues. V was pared by 9 bases and J by 3 bases, with 16 bases of the junction left unmatched. The germline gives CDR1 WNHNN, CDR2 SYGVQD (reference sequence). This CDR3 is CARTTSGGKQYEKETQYF. CDR3 bases: TGCGCCAGGACGACTAGCGGGGGGAAGCAATATGAAAAAGAGACCCAGTACTTC.

The gene calls are TRBV28 and TRBJ2-2, with 7 bases aligning to TRBD1. Germline loops: CDR1 MDHEN, CDR2 SYDVKM. V shed 3 bases, J shed 7 bases, and the junction held 8 bases outside the gene matches. The CDR3 is 15 residues long. The CDR3 sequence: CASSLATGWVGELFF. Written as DNA, the CDR3 is TGTGCCAGCAGTTTGGCGACAGGGTGGGTCGGGGAGCTGTTTTTT. Complete variable domain (other parts from reference TRBV28 and TRBJ2-2): DVKVTQSSRYLVKRTGEKVFLECVQDMDHENMFWYRQDPGLGLRLIYFSYDVKMKEKGDIPEGYSVSREKKERFSLILESASTNQTSMYLCASSLATGWVGELFFGEGSRLTVL.

This sequence joins TRBV7-3 and TRBJ1-1; D is possibly TRBD1 (6 bases). Deletions cut 1 base from V and 1 base from J, with 10 bases between. The CDR3 covers 15 residues. Germline V gives CDR1 SGHTA, CDR2 FQGTGA. Here the CDR3 DNA reads TGTGCCAGCAGCTTAAATGGGGGCCCGAACACTGAAGCTTTCTTT. Its protein product is CASSLNGGPNTEAFF.

A few counts support this clone. The chain uses TRBV7-9 and TRBJ2-1; 7 bases align to TRBD2. Germline CDR1 SEHNR, CDR2 FQNEAQ (reference sequence). V lost 4 bases to trimming and J lost 2 bases; unmatched junction nucleotides: 11. This CDR3 contains 17 residues. CDR3 nucleotide sequence: TGTGCCAGCAGCTCATCTAAGCGGGGAATAACCTACAATGAGCAGTTCTTC. This translates into CASSSSKRGITYNEQFF.

The chain is built from TRBV7-6 and TRBJ2-1, with 8 bases lining up with TRBD2. Losses at the gene ends were 0 bases for V and 3 bases for J; bases not matched to a gene: 7. The germline V gene has CDR1 SGHVS and CDR2 FNYEAQ. The CDR3 is made up of 17 amino acids. The CDR3 region is CASSLAEIAGSYNEQFF. The CDR3 DNA is TGTGCCAGCAGCTTAGCAGAGATAGCGGGAAGCTACAATGAGCAGTTCTTC.

This rearrangement joins TRBV5-1 to TRBJ2-6; unclear D gene. Trimming took 2 bases from V and 2 from J, leaving 11 bases between them. Germline lookup yields CDR1 SGHRS and CDR2 YFSETQ. The CDR3 runs 16 residues. CDR3 sequence: CASSLVSLTGANVLTF. Written as DNA, the CDR3 is TGCGCCAGCAGCTTAGTTAGCCTGACTGGGGCCAACGTCCTGACTTTC.

This clone was observed a few times. The V gene is TRBV19, the J gene TRBJ1-2, with unresolved D. The CDR3 sequence is 12 residues long. V was cut by 4 bases and J by 4 bases, with 7 bases left in between. Germline-derived CDR1 and CDR2 are LNHDA and SQIVND (reference sequence). The CDR3 spells CASSSNTYGYTF. Here the CDR3 DNA reads TGTGCCAGTAGTAGTAACACCTATGGCTACACCTTC.

The rearrangement uses TRBV6-6 and TRBJ1-1; maybe TRBD1 (5 bases). CDR1 and CDR2 from the germline V gene are MNHNY and SVGAGI (reference sequence). Trimming left V 5 bases short and J 0 bases short, with 10 bases between. The CDR3 has 14 amino acids. This CDR3 is CASSKQDMNTEAFF. CDR3 in DNA: TGTGCCAGCAGTAAACAGGATATGAACACTGAAGCTTTCTTT.

The rearrangement uses TRBV5-1 and TRBJ1-3; 7 bases fit TRBD1. This CDR3 is built from 17 residues. J gave up 0 bases and V 0 bases, and 6 bases lay outside the gene matches. Germline CDR1 is SGHRS and CDR2 is YFSETQ. CDR3 sequence reads: CASSLGSRDSSGNTIYF. CDR3 bases: TGCGCCAGCAGCTTGGGATCGCGGGACAGCTCTGGAAACACCATATATTTT.

This chain joins TRBV6-5 and TRBJ1-2, with D maybe TRBD1 (5 bases). The CDR3 contains 12 residues. The V gene's germline CDR1 is MNHEY and CDR2 SVGAGI. Trimming stripped 8 bases from V and 5 bases from J, with 12 bases between. CDR3 region: CASAKRGYGYTF. The CDR3 nucleotides are TGTGCCAGCGCCAAAAGGGGTTATGGCTACACCTTC.

The chain is built from TRBV6-5 and TRBJ1-4; perhaps TRBD1 as D (6 bases). Trimming stripped 2 bases from V and 4 bases from J, with 11 bases between. Per germline, CDR1 MNHEY and CDR2 SVGAGI. This CDR3 comprises 15 residues. This chain's CDR3 is CASSYARTDNEKLFF. The DNA of the CDR3 is TGTGCCAGCAGTTACGCCCGGACAGATAATGAAAAACTGTTTTTT.

J is TRBJ1-2 and V is TRBV10-2; the match to TRBD1 covers 7 bases. The CDR3 has 14 amino acids. Germline assignment: CDR1 WSHSY and CDR2 SAAADI. V lost 2 bases and J lost 7; bases outside the gene matches: 7. The CDR3 here is CASSEGQGVSGYTF. The CDR3 region has the DNA TGCGCCAGCAGTGAGGGTCAGGGGGTTAGTGGCTACACCTTC.

The chain combines TRBV5-1 with TRBJ2-3; 11 bases align to TRBD2. The J segment lost 1 base and the V segment lost 7 bases, leaving 11 bases of the junction unmatched. The CDR3 is 17 residues long. Germline values: CDR1 SGHRS, CDR2 YFSETQ. The CDR3 coding sequence is TGCGCCAGCCGACTTATTGGGACTAGCGGCCGCACAGATACGCAGTATTTT. This gives the protein CASRLIGTSGRTDTQYF.